This T cell receptor (beta chain) was obtained from a study of neurological immune-mediated disorders. 5'RACE generated cDNA with 10-nucleotide random UMIs. TCRdb used MiXCR to reprocess the 5' RACE reads, holding one entry per CDR3 protein. The table has tens of thousands of distinct CDR3 sequences, more than 2% seen once. This clonotype was found many times. This receptor was identified in a woman aged 45 to 65 with multiple sclerosis. The sample consisted of PBMCs.

The CDR3 DNA follows: TGTGCCAGCAGCTTAGGGGGCGTGGGAGAGCAGTTCTTC. Translating gives CASSLGGVGEQFF. V and J are TRBV7-2 and TRBJ2-1, with D tentatively TRBD1 (5 bases). The CDR3 has 13 residues. Trimming took 1 base from V and 10 from J, leaving 11 bases between them. Germline V gene sequence: CDR1 SGHTA, CDR2 FQGNSA.